A single sample is the source of the 28 T cell receptor beta chains below, sequenced in a study of human T cells and chemical hapten exposure. TCRdb re-called the RACE reads through MiXCR, storing one row per CDR3 protein. Among under 200,000 distinct CDR3 sequences listed, around 30% were seen once. Time point here: pre-sensitization, week 0. Treatment noted: therapeutic diphenylcyclopropenone sensitization with weekly scalp DPC. This specimen was whole blood, taken in connection with sensitization to the hapten diphenylcyclopropenone (DPC). These receptors were obtained from a young woman with alopecia areata. Some clones in this sample may be carry-over from other donors' samples.

The J gene is TRBJ2-2, the V gene TRBV2; TRBD1 matches at 7 bases. CDR1 is SNHLY and CDR2 is FYNNEI in the germline V gene. This CDR3 region has 12 residues. Germline trimming cut 7 bases from V and 6 bases from J; bases unmatched to any gene: 2. CDR3 residues: CASITGAGELFF. DNA of the CDR3: TGTGCCAGCATTACAGGGGCCGGGGAGCTGTTTTTT.

V is TRBV6-6 and J is TRBJ2-3; 7 nucleotides align to TRBD2. After removal of 7 bases from V and 3 bases from J, the junction contained 7 bases not matched to a gene. Germline CDR1 is MNHNY and CDR2 is SVGAGI (reference sequence). The CDR3 extends over 14 amino acids. The CDR3 DNA reads as TGTGCCAGCACGGCGGGAGTGTGGACAGATACGCAGTATTTT. This gives the protein CASTAGVWTDTQYF.

This clonotype has only a few counts. V gene TRBV5-1 combines with J gene TRBJ2-5; the D gene could be TRBD1 or TRBD2 (6 bases each). Germline V CDR1 and CDR2: SGHRS, YFSETQ. The length of the CDR3 is 16 residues. V lost 3 bases and J 4 bases, leaving 19 bases between the germline ends. CDR3 amino acids: CASSSGGNRVLETQYF. As DNA, the CDR3 is TGCGCCAGCAGCTCTGGCGGGAACAGGGTTTTAGAGACCCAGTACTTC.

The chain carries TRBV4-3 and TRBJ2-6; 9 positions match TRBD2. This CDR3 region has 19 residues. CDR1 is LGHNA and CDR2 is YSLEER in the germline V gene. V was clipped by 5 bases and J by 1 base; unmatched bases: 12. The CDR3 sequence is CASSRSRTSVHSGANVLTF. The CDR3 nucleotides are TGCGCCAGCAGCAGATCCAGGACTAGCGTACATTCTGGGGCCAACGTCCTGACTTTC.

The chain is built from TRBV28 and TRBJ2-3; TRBD1 matches at 7 bases. Germline loops: CDR1 MDHEN, CDR2 SYDVKM. The CDR3 is 14 residues long. After removal of 6 bases from V and 2 bases from J, the junction contained 5 bases not matched to a gene. The CDR3 DNA reads as TGTGCCAGCAGGGAAGGGACAGCCACAGATACGCAGTATTTT. This codes for CASREGTATDTQYF.

This rearrangement joins TRBV20-1 to TRBJ1-2; D gene ambiguous. V dropped 3 bases and J dropped 4 bases, with 9 bases sitting between them. CDR1 is DFQATT, CDR2 SNEGSKA, per germline (reference sequence). CDR3 length: 12 amino acids. The chain's CDR3 is CSASTVGYGYTF. Here the CDR3 DNA reads TGCAGTGCTAGTACGGTGGGCTATGGCTACACCTTC.

This sequence joins TRBV12-3 or TRBV12-4 and TRBJ2-5; possibly TRBD1 or TRBD2 for D (7 bases each). This CDR3 is 15 amino acids long. The germline V and J ends were trimmed by 5 bases and 4 bases, with 17 bases remaining between them. CDR3 in DNA: TGTGCCAGCAGTCCAGGGGGGGTCAGGAGAGAGACCCAGTACTTC. Its translation: CASSPGGVRRETQYF.

This clonotype was seen a handful of times. The gene calls are TRBV7-2 and TRBJ2-1; D is undetermined. V shed 5 bases and J shed 8 bases, with 7 bases lying between them. Germline V gene lookup returns CDR1 SGHTA and CDR2 FQGNSA. The CDR3 runs 11 residues. CDR3 in amino acids: CASSQLYEQFF. The CDR3 region has the DNA TGTGCCAGCAGCCAGCTATATGAGCAGTTCTTC.

The CDR3 bases are TGTGCCAGCAGTATCGGGACAGCCCAAGAGACCCAGTACTTC. Protein: CASSIGTAQETQYF. This sequence joins TRBV12-3 or TRBV12-4 and TRBJ2-5, with 7 bases matching TRBD1. V lost 5 bases to trimming and J lost 1 base; unmatched junction nucleotides: 4. The CDR3 runs to 14 residues.

This clonotype has only a few counts. The chain has TRBV6-5 and TRBJ1-1, with 8 bases fitting TRBD1. Losses at the gene ends were 6 bases for V and 1 base for J; bases not matched to a gene: 7. Germline V gene sequence: CDR1 MNHEY, CDR2 SVGAGI. This CDR3 region has 15 residues. The CDR3 DNA is TGTGCCAGCAGCCCCGGGGACAGGAGGAACACTGAAGCTTTCTTT. Protein sequence: CASSPGDRRNTEAFF.

The sample holds a few counts of this clonotype. This chain uses TRBV7-9 with TRBJ1-5, with D possibly TRBD1 on 5 matching bases. Germline V gene data show CDR1 as SEHNR and CDR2 as FQNEAQ (reference sequence). The CDR3 is 15 amino acids. Between the trimmed V and J ends, which lost 4 bases and 4 bases, there was a span of 14 bases. The CDR3 DNA reads TGTGCCAGCAGCTCCCGGGACTACGAAAATCAGCCCCAGCATTTT. Residues: CASSSRDYENQPQHF. Complete variable domain (other parts from reference TRBV7-9 and TRBJ1-5): DTGVSQNPRHKITKRGQNVTFRCDPISEHNRLYWYRQTLGQGPEFLTYFQNEAQLEKSRLLSDRFSAERPKGSFSTLEIQRTEQGDSAMYLCASSSRDYENQPQHFGDGTRLSIL.

There are a few counts of this clonotype. V and J are TRBV5-1 and TRBJ2-2; 7 bases are shared with TRBD1. In germline, CDR1 is SGHRS, CDR2 YFSETQ. CDR3 length: 15 amino acids. Trimming removed 4 bases from V and 0 bases from J; junction bases left unmatched: 3. The CDR3 loop is CASSGGQSNTGELFF. Here the CDR3 DNA reads TGCGCCAGCAGCGGGGGACAGTCGAACACCGGGGAGCTGTTTTTT.

The chain links TRBV7-2 to TRBJ2-1; 7 nucleotides match TRBD2. The germline V gene has CDR1 SGHTA and CDR2 FQGNSA. Trimming cost V 7 bases and J 5 bases; bases outside gene matches: 23. The length of the CDR3 is 19 residues. As DNA, the CDR3 is TGTGCCAGCACCAAGGCCTTAAGACTGCCTAGCGGTGAAAACAATGAGCAGTTCTTC. Translation gives CASTKALRLPSGENNEQFF.

This clonotype showed up just a few times. The V and J genes are TRBV20-1 and TRBJ2-7; no definite D call. Germline V gives CDR1 DFQATT, CDR2 SNEGSKA (reference sequence). V was clipped by 0 bases and J by 4 bases, with 13 bases between them. The CDR3 loop spans 14 amino acids. CDR3 protein: CSARDIGKTYEQYF. The CDR3 nucleotides read TGCAGTGCTAGAGATATCGGCAAGACGTACGAGCAGTACTTC.

In its sample, this clonotype was seen a few times. CDR3 protein: CASSQGTEEQYF. CDR3 DNA sequence: TGTGCCAGCAGCCAAGGGACAGAAGAGCAGTACTTC. The chain uses TRBV4-2 and TRBJ2-7, with D possibly being TRBD1 (6 bases). This CDR3 spans 12 amino acids. V was shortened by 1 base and J by 7 bases, with 8 bases between the two germline ends. In germline, CDR1 is LGHNA, CDR2 YNFKEQ.

The chain carries TRBV29-1 and TRBJ2-3; 7 positions agree with TRBD2. Germline lookup yields CDR1 SQVTM and CDR2 ANQGSEA. The V gene end was trimmed by 5 bases and the J gene end by 0 bases; junction bases not matched to a gene: 5. The CDR3 extends over 14 amino acids. The DNA for the CDR3 is TGCAGCGTTAGTGGGAGGGTGAGCACAGATACGCAGTATTTT. Its translation is CSVSGRVSTDTQYF.

This rearrangement joins TRBV28 to TRBJ2-5, with D unclear. V was pared by 9 bases and J by 3 bases, with 2 bases between. The CDR3 sequence is 9 residues long. Germline V gives CDR1 MDHEN, CDR2 SYDVKM. As DNA, the CDR3 is TGTGCCAGAAAAGAGACCCAGTACTTC. It codes for CARKETQYF.

The chain uses TRBV5-1 and TRBJ1-2; 8 nucleotides agree with TRBD1. This CDR3 spans 15 amino acids. V lost 4 bases to trimming and J lost 4 bases; unmatched junction nucleotides: 9. Germline V lookup: CDR1 SGHRS, CDR2 YFSETQ. The CDR3 DNA follows: TGCGCCAGCAGCCTAAATGGACAGGGAGGCTATGGCTACACCTTC. It encodes CASSLNGQGGYGYTF.

This rearrangement joins TRBV6-2 or TRBV6-3 to TRBJ1-2, with D tentatively TRBD1 (6 bases). Looked up from germline, CDR1 is MNHEY and CDR2 is SVGEGT. V was trimmed by 0 bases and J by 2 bases, leaving 7 bases between them. The CDR3 is made up of 14 amino acids. The CDR3 DNA is TGTGCCAGCAGTTACTCTGGACAGAACTATGGCTACACCTTC. It encodes CASSYSGQNYGYTF.

The V and J genes are TRBV6-2 or TRBV6-3 and TRBJ2-3; no definite D call. The CDR3 is 14 amino acids. Deletions cut 4 bases from V and 6 bases from J, with 14 bases between. The germline V gene encodes CDR1 MNHEY and CDR2 SVGEGT. Here the CDR3 reads CASSFWGSKDTQYF. CDR3 sequence (DNA): TGTGCCAGCAGTTTTTGGGGTTCCAAGGATACGCAGTATTTT.

V and J are TRBV4-1 and TRBJ1-5; unclear D gene. Trimming took 1 base from V and 3 from J, leaving 10 bases between them. Germline-derived CDR1 and CDR2 are MGHRA and YSYEKL. The CDR3 loop spans 15 amino acids. The CDR3, as DNA: TGCGCCAGCAGCCAAGTAGAACGGTACAATCAGCCCCAGCATTTT. Its protein product is CASSQVERYNQPQHF.

This clonotype was seen repeatedly, ten times or more. The chain combines TRBV28 with TRBJ2-1; maybe TRBD1 (6 bases). V was cut by 3 bases and J by 3 bases, with 12 bases left in between. There are 15 residues in the CDR3. The germline V gene has CDR1 MDHEN and CDR2 SYDVKM. The CDR3: CASSFMSGVYNEQFF. CDR3 DNA: TGTGCCAGCAGTTTTATGTCAGGGGTCTACAATGAGCAGTTCTTC. Full variable domain (outside the CDR3, taken from reference TRBV28 and TRBJ2-1): DVKVTQSSRYLVKRTGEKVFLECVQDMDHENMFWYRQDPGLGLRLIYFSYDVKMKEKGDIPEGYSVSREKKERFSLILESASTNQTSMYLCASSFMSGVYNEQFFGPGTRLTVL.

CDR3 sequence (DNA): TGCGCCAGCGGGCGGGGGACCTCCTACAATGAGCAGTTCTTC. It encodes CASGRGTSYNEQFF. The chain recombines TRBV4-3 with TRBJ2-1, with TRBD2 matching 7 bases. CDR3 length equals 14 residues. CDR1 and CDR2 (germline): LGHNA, YSLEER. V trimming: 8 bases; J trimming: 0 bases; junction bases outside the gene matches: 4.

The V gene is TRBV6-2 or TRBV6-3, the J gene TRBJ2-1; TRBD1 matches at 11 bases. Germline V gene lookup returns CDR1 MNHEY and CDR2 SVGEGT. Trimming at V came to 7 bases and at J to 0 bases, leaving 5 bases not matched to a gene. The CDR3 loop spans 16 amino acids. For the CDR3, the DNA is TGTGCCAGCATTCCTGGACAGGGGGCCTCCTACAATGAGCAGTTCTTC. It is translated as CASIPGQGASYNEQFF.

CDR3 in DNA: TGCGCCAGCAGCCAAGATCTTCGGGTTTTCTACAATGAGCAGTTCTTC. It is translated as CASSQDLRVFYNEQFF. The V call is TRBV4-3, the J call TRBJ2-1; unclear D gene. V lost 0 bases and J 3 bases, leaving 12 bases between the germline ends. CDR3 length: 16 amino acids. CDR1 and CDR2 (germline): LGHNA, YSLEER.

The table lists this clonotype with a few counts. The rearrangement uses TRBV7-2 and TRBJ1-5; the match to TRBD1 covers 8 bases. Germline loops: CDR1 SGHTA, CDR2 FQGNSA. V was clipped by 5 bases and J by 5 bases; unmatched bases: 8. The CDR3 runs 15 residues. For the CDR3, the DNA is TGTGCCAGCAGCATAAGGACAGGGAAGGATCAGCCCCAGCATTTT. It translates to CASSIRTGKDQPQHF.

The chain is built from TRBV20-1 and TRBJ2-7, with a possible D match to TRBD1 (6 bases). Germline CDR1 is DFQATT and CDR2 is SNEGSKA (reference sequence). The CDR3 consists of 14 residues. With 0 bases removed from V and 2 bases from J, the gap between germline ends came to 11 bases. The CDR3, as DNA: TGCAGTGCTAGAGAGTCGGGACATGCCTACGAGCAGTACTTC. Protein: CSARESGHAYEQYF.

This clonotype was seen only once. The V gene is TRBV18, the J gene TRBJ1-5; D uncertain. CDR1 and CDR2 from the germline V gene are KGHSH and LQKENI. This CDR3 has 14 amino acids. Between the trimmed V and J ends, which lost 2 bases and 3 bases, there was a span of 8 bases. CDR3 nucleotides: TGTGCCAGCTCACCATCTGACTTCAATCAGCCCCAGCATTTT. Protein sequence: CASSPSDFNQPQHF. Full variable domain (missing parts from reference TRBV18 and TRBJ1-5): NAGVMQNPRHLVRRRGQEARLRCSPMKGHSHVYWYRQLPEEGLKFMVYLQKENIIDESGMPKERFSAEFPKEGPSILRIQQVVRGDSAAYFCASSPSDFNQPQHFGDGTRLSIL.